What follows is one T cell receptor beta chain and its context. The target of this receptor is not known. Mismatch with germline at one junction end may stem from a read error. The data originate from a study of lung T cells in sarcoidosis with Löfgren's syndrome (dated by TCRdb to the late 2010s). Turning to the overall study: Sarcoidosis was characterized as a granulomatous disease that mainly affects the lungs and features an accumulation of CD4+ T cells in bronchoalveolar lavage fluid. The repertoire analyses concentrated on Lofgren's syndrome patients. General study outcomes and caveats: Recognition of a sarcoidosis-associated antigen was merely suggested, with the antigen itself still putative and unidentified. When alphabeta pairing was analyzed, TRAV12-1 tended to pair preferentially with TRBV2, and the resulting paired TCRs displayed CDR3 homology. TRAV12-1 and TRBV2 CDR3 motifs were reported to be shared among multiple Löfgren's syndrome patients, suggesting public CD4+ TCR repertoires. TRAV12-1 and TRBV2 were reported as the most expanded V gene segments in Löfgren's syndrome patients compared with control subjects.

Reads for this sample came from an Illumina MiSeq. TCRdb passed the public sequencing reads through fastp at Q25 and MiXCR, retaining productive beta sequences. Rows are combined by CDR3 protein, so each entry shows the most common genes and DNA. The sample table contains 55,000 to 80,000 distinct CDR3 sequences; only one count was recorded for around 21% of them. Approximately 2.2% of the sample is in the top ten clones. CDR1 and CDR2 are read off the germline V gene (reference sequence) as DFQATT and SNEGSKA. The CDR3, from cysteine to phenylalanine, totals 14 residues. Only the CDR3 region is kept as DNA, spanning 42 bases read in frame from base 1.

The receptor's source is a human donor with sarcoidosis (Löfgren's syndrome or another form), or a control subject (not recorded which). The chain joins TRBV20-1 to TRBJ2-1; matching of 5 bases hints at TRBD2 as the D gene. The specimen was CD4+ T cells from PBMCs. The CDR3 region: CSARGGRTAGERFF. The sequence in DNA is TGCAGTGCTAGAGGAGGTCGGACTGCTGGGGAGCGGTTCTTC.